The 19 T cell receptor beta chains in this list originate from one sample, sequenced in a study of T-cell reconstitution after alpha-beta-depleted transplantation in children. Unique molecular identifiers were built into the TCRbeta library. TCRdb reanalysed the PCR reads using MiXCR and keeps one entry per CDR3 protein. The top ten hold approximately 30% of the sample, which has about 980,000 distinct CDR3 sequences, about 29% seen once. This material consisted of PBMCs, mostly from graft donor cells, taken 360 days after TCRalphabeta/CD19-depleted stem cell transplant. The receptor source for this set is a boy under three years old who had a stem cell transplant for SCID, so the T cells may come from the graft donor.

In its sample, this clonotype was seen a few times. J is TRBJ1-5 and V is TRBV7-6; D may be TRBD1 (5 bases). This CDR3 is 14 amino acids long. Germline V lookup: CDR1 SGHVS, CDR2 FNYEAQ. The V end lost 3 bases, the J end lost 9 bases, and 15 bases lay between the germline ends. The CDR3 here is CASSFGTGIPPQHF. DNA for the CDR3: TGTGCCAGCAGCTTCGGGACCGGTATACCGCCCCAGCATTTT.

The genes are TRBV25-1 and TRBJ2-2; D possibly corresponds to TRBD1 (6 bases). The CDR3 covers 16 residues. V lost 5 bases and J 0 bases, leaving 13 bases between the germline ends. Germline CDR1 MGHDK, CDR2 SYGVNS. The CDR3 DNA reads as TGTGCCAGCAGTTCCCTTGACAGGTCGAACACCGGGGAGCTGTTTTTT. Amino acids: CASSSLDRSNTGELFF. Drawing the rest from reference TRBV25-1 and TRBJ2-2, the complete variable domain is EADIYQTPRYLVIGTGKKITLECSQTMGHDKMYWYQQDPGMELHLIHYSYGVNSTEKGDLSSESTVSRIRTEHFPLTLESARPSHTSQYLCASSSLDRSNTGELFFGEGSRLTVL.

This sequence joins TRBV6-1 and TRBJ2-5; D is unclear. The CDR3 has 14 amino acids. The V and J ends lost 3 bases and 0 bases respectively, with 8 bases between them. Germline CDR1 is MNHNS and CDR2 is SASEGT. The CDR3 DNA reads TGTGCCAGCAGTGAGGAAACCTACCAAGAGACCCAGTACTTC. It yields the protein CASSEETYQETQYF.

This chain links TRBV10-1 with TRBJ2-5, with D possibly TRBD2 on 6 matching bases. V lost 8 bases, J lost 2 bases, and 21 bases lay in between. The germline CDR1 and CDR2 sequences are WNHNN and SYGVQD (reference sequence). The CDR3 consists of 16 residues. This CDR3 reads CASELIPPGTQETQYF. CDR3 nucleotide sequence: TGCGCCAGCGAGCTTATCCCGCCGGGGACTCAAGAGACCCAGTACTTC.

This chain links TRBV9 with TRBJ1-6; no firm D call. V lost 0 bases to trimming and J lost 10 bases, with 8 bases between them. The CDR3 is 13 residues long. Germline values: CDR1 SGDLS, CDR2 YYNGEE. CDR3 in amino acids: CASSVAAESPLHF. The CDR3 DNA reads as TGTGCCAGCAGCGTAGCGGCCGAATCACCCCTCCACTTT.

This clonotype showed up just a few times. The gene calls are TRBV20-1 and TRBJ1-2; tentatively, D is TRBD1 (6 bases). The germline gives CDR1 DFQATT, CDR2 SNEGSKA (reference sequence). The CDR3 spans 13 residues. The ends were cut back, 3 bases at V and 2 bases at J, with 10 bases in the middle. Here the CDR3 reads CSASSQGNYGYTF. CDR3 DNA sequence: TGCAGTGCTAGTAGCCAGGGGAACTATGGCTACACCTTC.

In this sample, this clonotype turned up a few times. The gene calls are TRBV20-1 and TRBJ2-3, with 10 positions matching TRBD2. The CDR3 extends over 13 amino acids. Germline CDR1 is DFQATT and CDR2 is SNEGSKA (reference sequence). After removal of 6 bases from V and 6 bases from J, the junction contained 6 bases not matched to a gene. Here the CDR3 DNA reads TGCAGTGCCCTTACTAGCGGGGTCGATACGCAGTATTTT. Translating it yields CSALTSGVDTQYF.

The chain recombines TRBV5-1 with TRBJ2-5, with D possibly TRBD1 on 6 matching bases. CDR3 size: 16 residues. The V gene's germline CDR1 is SGHRS and CDR2 YFSETQ. Trimming cost V 1 base and J 1 base, with 14 bases left between them. CDR3 in DNA: TGCGCCAGCAGCTTGAGGAAAGGGACATCCCAAGAGACCCAGTACTTC. The encoded protein is CASSLRKGTSQETQYF.

This clonotype was counted only a few times. The chain couples TRBV29-1 to TRBJ1-1; TRBD1 might be the D (5 bases). V was clipped by 3 bases and J by 8 bases, with 7 bases between them. This CDR3 spans 10 amino acids. Germline-derived CDR1 and CDR2 are SQVTM and ANQGSEA. Here the CDR3 reads CSVEGVEAFF. CDR3 nucleotides: TGCAGCGTTGAGGGGGTAGAAGCTTTCTTT.

This clonotype has a handful of counts. The chain combines TRBV20-1 with TRBJ2-3, with TRBD1 as a possible D gene (5 bases). Between the trimmed V and J ends, which lost 5 bases and 3 bases, there was a span of 12 bases. The CDR3 totals 13 residues. Germline V gene lookup returns CDR1 DFQATT and CDR2 SNEGSKA (reference sequence). The CDR3 DNA reads as TGCAGTGCTGACAGCAGGGTAACAGATACGCAGTATTTT. Its translation is CSADSRVTDTQYF.

The chain uses TRBV7-2 and TRBJ1-5; no clear D. Germline CDR1 and CDR2: SGHTA and FQGNSA. CDR3 length equals 15 residues. The V end lost 5 bases, the J end lost 3 bases, and 14 bases lay between the germline ends. The CDR3 nucleotides are TGTGCCAGCAGCCCGGGCGGGGAGGCCAATCAGCCCCAGCATTTT. This sequence encodes CASSPGGEANQPQHF.

This clonotype was counted a few times. This chain joins TRBV2 and TRBJ2-1, with D uncertain. This CDR3 has 15 amino acids. CDR1 and CDR2 (germline): SNHLY, FYNNEI. The V gene lost 0 bases and the J gene lost 10 bases, with 16 bases spanning the gap. The CDR3 DNA reads as TGTGCCAGCAGTGAAGCAAGGGTTAGCAAACGAGAGCAGTTCTTC. Translating gives CASSEARVSKREQFF.

This clonotype was seen more than once but under ten times. This chain joins TRBV25-1 and TRBJ2-3; the match to TRBD2 covers 7 bases. The CDR3 has 17 amino acids. CDR1 and CDR2 from the germline V gene are MGHDK and SYGVNS. The junction had 11 bases not matched to a gene; V was cut back by 3 bases and J by 2 bases. The CDR3 loop is CASSEGGGMGVTDTQYF. In DNA, the CDR3 is TGTGCCAGCAGTGAGGGGGGGGGGATGGGGGTCACAGATACGCAGTATTTT.

This chain uses TRBV18 with TRBJ2-7; D assignment may be TRBD1 or TRBD2 (5 bases each). The CDR3 spans 12 residues. CDR1 is KGHSH, CDR2 LQKENI, per germline. V lost 6 bases, J lost 4 bases, and 10 bases lay in between. The CDR3 is CASSSREYEQYF. The CDR3 DNA follows: TGTGCCAGCTCGAGCAGGGAGTACGAGCAGTACTTC.

This sequence joins TRBV18 and TRBJ2-5; 7 nucleotides align to TRBD2. The germline V gene encodes CDR1 KGHSH and CDR2 LQKENI. Losses at the gene ends were 2 bases for V and 7 bases for J; bases not matched to a gene: 4. This CDR3 region has 13 residues. The CDR3 sequence: CASSPIGEGTQYF. The CDR3 coding sequence is TGTGCCAGCTCACCAATTGGGGAGGGGACCCAGTACTTC.

The chain couples TRBV5-1 to TRBJ2-2, with D perhaps being TRBD1 or TRBD2 (5 bases each). The CDR3 sequence is 15 residues long. The germline V gene encodes CDR1 SGHRS and CDR2 YFSETQ. Trimming cost V 4 bases and J 5 bases, with 15 bases left between them. CDR3 nucleotides: TGCGCCAGCAGCCCACGGGACGGATTGACCGGGGAGCTGTTTTTT. Its protein product is CASSPRDGLTGELFF.

The rearrangement joins TRBV20-1 to TRBJ1-5; 7 bases align to TRBD1. This CDR3 has 15 amino acids. The germline V gene has CDR1 DFQATT and CDR2 SNEGSKA (reference sequence). J gave up 4 bases and V 3 bases, and 9 bases lay outside the gene matches. The CDR3 nucleotides read TGCAGTGCTAGGGGTCCGGGACAGAGGAATCAGCCCCAGCATTTT. Protein sequence: CSARGPGQRNQPQHF.

For this clonotype: Mismatch with germline at one junction end may stem from a read error. The chain recombines TRBV11-1 with TRBJ2-5; no reliable D call. The CDR3 covers 18 residues. Germline CDR1 is SGHAT and CDR2 is FQDESV (reference sequence). The CDR3 DNA follows: TGTGCCAGCAGCTTATTGGTCCGACGGGTTGCCCCAGGAGAGACCGAGTACTTC. The encoded protein is CASSLLVRRVAPGETEYF.

This clonotype was recorded a few times. This chain links TRBV19 with TRBJ2-3, with 8 bases matching TRBD1. This CDR3 comprises 15 residues. V was clipped by 10 bases and J by 2 bases; unmatched bases: 11. Germline V gives CDR1 LNHDA, CDR2 SQIVND (reference sequence). The CDR3 nucleotides are TGTGCCACTCATCGGACAGGGAGTACCACAGATACGCAGTATTTT. Translation: CATHRTGSTTDTQYF. Together with reference TRBV19 and TRBJ2-3, the CDR3 gives the full variable domain: DGGITQSPKYLFRKEGQNVTLSCEQNLNHDAMYWYRQDPGQGLRLIYYSQIVNDFQKGDIAEGYSVSREKKESFPLTVTSAQKNPTAFYLCATHRTGSTTDTQYFGPGTRLTVL.